This paragraph covers one T cell receptor beta chain sequence. What antigen it recognizes has not been identified. This likely comes from a read error, as the CDR3 has no conserved phenylalanine or tryptophan at its end. V and J are trimmed by 4 bases and 4 bases, and the gene matches miss 6 bases of the junction. The CDR3 length equals 15 residues, ends included. Only the CDR3 portion is preserved as DNA: 45 bases, with reading frame beginning at the first base. The germline V gene encodes CDR1 SEHNR and CDR2 FQNEAQ (reference sequence). The study tested focal radiation therapy combined with CTLA-4 blockade (ipilimumab) in patients with chemo-refractory metastatic non-small-cell lung cancer. The method was the immunoSEQ multiplex PCR assay. TCRdb retrieved this table from immuneACCESS and kept in-frame rearrangements only. Not all clones are present; in checked studies, unresolved V genes account for under half, and no reason is known for the remainder. Across this sample there are some 100,000 clones, with about four fifths seen only once. The ten largest clones capture 4.5% to 6.5% of the sample.

The entry originates in a study of radiotherapy plus CTLA-4 blockade in lung cancer (dated by TCRdb to the late 2010s). Regarding the complete study: Among the enrolled patients, 18% had an objective response, and 25% to 40% reached disease control.

Broader findings and caveats from the paper: Early dynamic changes in blood T cell clones, together with increased serum interferon-beta after radiation, were reported as the strongest predictors of response. After treatment with radiotherapy and ipilimumab, TCR clones that originated in tumors expanded in peripheral blood.

Recombination connected TRBV7-9 to TRBJ1-2; 10 bases in the middle match TRBD1. The sequencing here drew on peripheral blood, taken from a patient treated with radiotherapy plus ipilimumab. This receptor was taken from a human donor with non-small cell lung cancer who had a partial response to radiotherapy plus ipilimumab. The DNA sequence is TGTGCCAGCAGCTCGACAGGGGGCGGAATCTATGGCTACACCTCC. The encoded protein is CASSSTGGGIYGYTS.